These 8 T cell receptor beta chains came from one sample sequenced in a study of T cells in Graves' hyperthyroidism and ophthalmopathy. From RNA transcripts, TCR beta CDR3 regions were amplified. Carried out on the TCR CDR3, a first-round RT-PCR used the HTBI primer set. TCRdb re-called the multiplex PCR reads with MiXCR, one entry per CDR3 protein. The data hold 350,000 to 400,000 distinct CDR3 sequences, with 14% to 15% observed a single time. Material for sequencing was blood. The receptor set was obtained from a woman younger than 45 with Graves' hyperthyroidism.

This clonotype was observed many times. The chain recombines TRBV18 with TRBJ2-5, with unresolved D. Trimming took 5 bases from V and 5 from J, leaving 9 bases between them. The germline gives CDR1 KGHSH, CDR2 LQKENI. CDR3 length equals 12 residues. The CDR3 DNA reads as TGTGCCAGCTCAACTGCGGATGAGACCCAGTACTTC. This encodes CASSTADETQYF. The full variable domain, in which reference TRBV18 and TRBJ2-5 provide the parts outside the CDR3, is NAGVMQNPRHLVRRRGQEARLRCSPMKGHSHVYWYRQLPEEGLKFMVYLQKENIIDESGMPKERFSAEFPKEGPSILRIQQVVRGDSAAYFCASSTADETQYFGPGTRLLVL.

The V gene is TRBV27, the J gene TRBJ1-6; D remains unclear. The germline V gene encodes CDR1 MNHEY and CDR2 SMNVEV (reference sequence). Trimming stripped 8 bases from V and 7 bases from J, with 15 bases between. The CDR3 totals 14 residues. The CDR3, as DNA: TGTGCCAGCCGAAGAGATCTCATAAATTCACCCCTCCACTTT. As protein: CASRRDLINSPLHF.

This clonotype was observed a few times. The rearrangement links TRBV7-2 to TRBJ1-1, with 9 nucleotides matching TRBD1. V lost 0 bases to trimming and J lost 1 base; unmatched junction nucleotides: 0. This CDR3 comprises 15 residues. Germline lookup yields CDR1 SGHTA and CDR2 FQGNSA. CDR3 amino acids: CASSLAGQGNTEAFF. CDR3 DNA: TGTGCCAGCAGCTTAGCGGGACAGGGGAACACTGAAGCTTTCTTT.

In this sample, this clonotype turned up a few times. The genes are TRBV14 and TRBJ1-6; D remains unclear. The germline V and J ends were trimmed by 1 base and 8 bases, with 9 bases remaining between them. The CDR3 is made up of 14 amino acids. Germline assignment: CDR1 SGHDN and CDR2 FVKESK. The chain's CDR3 is CASSQVSGYSPLHF. Written as DNA, the CDR3 is TGTGCCAGCAGCCAAGTATCCGGATATTCACCCCTCCACTTT.

This clonotype was seen ten or more times. V gene TRBV12-3 or TRBV12-4 combines with J gene TRBJ1-4; TRBD1 matches at 7 bases. This CDR3 spans 16 amino acids. V lost 0 bases to trimming and J lost 7 bases; unmatched junction nucleotides: 8. The CDR3 DNA reads as TGTGCCAGCAGTTTAGCCGGACAGGCTGTGGGTGAAAAACTGTTTTTT. This codes for CASSLAGQAVGEKLFF.

The chain recombines TRBV2 with TRBJ2-1; D not certain. The length of the CDR3 is 14 residues. Germline assignment: CDR1 SNHLY and CDR2 FYNNEI. Trimming cost V 6 bases and J 9 bases, with 18 bases left between them. The CDR3 region is CASRRPDGSSEQFF. The CDR3 DNA follows: TGTGCCAGCAGAAGACCGGACGGGTCGAGTGAGCAGTTCTTC.

The rearrangement joins TRBV28 to TRBJ2-2; TRBD1 matches 9 bases. CDR3 length equals 16 residues. V lost 7 bases, J lost 2 bases, and 8 bases stayed unmatched. Per germline, CDR1 MDHEN and CDR2 SYDVKM. As DNA, the CDR3 is TGTGCCAGCACAACGCCGGGACAGGGAAACACCGGGGAGCTGTTTTTT. Translating it yields CASTTPGQGNTGELFF.

This clonotype was observed at least ten times. V gene TRBV11-1 combines with J gene TRBJ2-5; possibly TRBD1 for D (6 bases). With 4 bases removed from V and 3 bases from J, the gap between germline ends came to 9 bases. The CDR3 length is 13 residues. The germline gives CDR1 SGHAT, CDR2 FQDESV (reference sequence). The CDR3 sequence: CASSWGPKETQYF. The CDR3, as DNA: TGTGCCAGCAGCTGGGGGCCCAAAGAGACCCAGTACTTC.